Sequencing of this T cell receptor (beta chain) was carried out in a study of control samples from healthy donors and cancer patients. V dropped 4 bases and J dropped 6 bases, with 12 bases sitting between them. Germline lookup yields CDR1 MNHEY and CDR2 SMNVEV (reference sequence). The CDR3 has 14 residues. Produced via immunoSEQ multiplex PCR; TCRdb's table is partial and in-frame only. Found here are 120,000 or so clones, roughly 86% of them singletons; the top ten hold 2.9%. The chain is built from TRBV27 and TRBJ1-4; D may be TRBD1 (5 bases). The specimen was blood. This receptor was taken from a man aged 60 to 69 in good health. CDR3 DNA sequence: TGTGCCAGCAGTTCTGGGGGAGGAGATGAAAAACTGTTTTTT. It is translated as CASSSGGGDEKLFF.